This TCR beta chain came from a study of blood T cells in healthy people across ages. Alongside a J-beta primer mix, a sample-barcoded 5' primer served in a second PCR lasting roughly 6 to 11 cycles. Every cDNA molecule carried a tag from a template-switch adaptor bearing 12 random nucleotides. TCRdb reprocessed the 5' RACE reads via MiXCR and lists one record per CDR3 protein. Here the sample spans 730,000 or so distinct CDR3 sequences, roughly two fifths being singletons. Every donor provided roughly 10 milliliters of peripheral blood. Germline V gives CDR1 KGHSH, CDR2 LQKENI. The V gene lost 5 bases and the J gene lost 2 bases, with 10 bases spanning the gap. The CDR3 spans 13 residues. The study, taken as a whole, reports: Naive CD4+ cells and diversity were both higher in long-lived donors than in aged donors. Older age went with lower TCR beta diversity per million T cells, in a roughly linear way.

This clonotype occurred a few times. Its matching antigen is unknown. The chain uses TRBV18 and TRBJ2-7, with D perhaps matching TRBD2 (5 bases). The clonotype originates from a woman aged 55-70 years in good health. The material sequenced was blood. The CDR3 is CASSSGPPYEQYF. The CDR3 DNA follows: TGTGCCAGCTCAAGCGGACCGCCCTACGAGCAGTACTTC.